Listed below are T cell receptor beta chains from one sample, sequenced in a study of shared clonotypes between healthy human individuals. Measured with immunoSEQ multiplex PCR; TCRdb has only the in-frame clones, and not every one. The sample includes fewer than 350,000 clones, around 86% of them seen just once. The material sequenced was memory CD8+ T cells sorted from blood. The receptors originated from a man younger than 35 in good health. CDR3s leave out the opening cysteine and the closing phenylalanine or tryptophan. Size values are once, few and many counts, or a class for expanded clones, and some rows have none.

V gene: TRBV28
J gene: TRBJ2-7
clone size: -
CDR3 protein: ASFHRGRYYEQY

V gene: TRBV27
J gene: TRBJ1-4
clone size: -
CDR3 protein: ASSLHRDRAQPTNEKLFPY

V gene: TRBV29-1
J gene: TRBJ2-3
clone size: -
CDR3 protein: SVDDYNPDTQY

V gene: TRBV9
J gene: TRBJ2-4
clone size: once
CDR3 protein: ASSVEIGSGDIQY

V gene: TRBV10-2
J gene: TRBJ2-2
clone size: -
CDR3 protein: ASSEIAATGELF

V gene: TRBV13
J gene: TRBJ2-5
clone size: once
CDR3 protein: ASSPNRETQY

V gene: TRBV27
J gene: TRBJ2-1
clone size: -
CDR3 protein: ASSPNGGPYNEQF

V gene: TRBV18
J gene: TRBJ2-7
clone size: -
CDR3 protein: ASSQTGTSYEQY

V gene: TRBV20-1
J gene: TRBJ2-1
clone size: -
CDR3 protein: SARRDEQF

V gene: TRBV6-1
J gene: TRBJ1-2
clone size: -
CDR3 protein: ASSEDINYGYT

V gene: TRBV27
J gene: TRBJ1-2
clone size: once
CDR3 protein: ASSSPGQGAGGYT

V gene: TRBV7-2
J gene: TRBJ2-1
clone size: -
CDR3 protein: ASSLSGGLYNEQF

V gene: TRBV30
J gene: TRBJ2-7
clone size: -
CDR3 protein: AWTDTSYEQY

V gene: TRBV5-1
J gene: TRBJ2-7
clone size: -
CDR3 protein: ASSLDGTGFYEQY

V gene: TRBV7-9
J gene: TRBJ2-7
clone size: -
CDR3 protein: ASSYRVGFYEQY

V gene: TRBV15
J gene: TRBJ2-1
clone size: -
CDR3 protein: ATSINRDYNEQF

V gene: TRBV29-1
J gene: TRBJ1-3
clone size: -
CDR3 protein: SVEVSTDSGNTIY

V gene: TRBV5-1
J gene: TRBJ2-5
clone size: -
CDR3 protein: ASSWDRGTTLYQETQY

V gene: TRBV9
J gene: TRBJ1-1
clone size: -
CDR3 protein: ASSVGDRNTEAF

V gene: TRBV6-5
J gene: TRBJ2-7
clone size: -
CDR3 protein: ASSYSSGPISYEQY

V gene: TRBV5-1
J gene: TRBJ1-1
clone size: once
CDR3 protein: ASGFGTGGLPTEAF

V gene: TRBV10-2
J gene: TRBJ2-1
clone size: many
CDR3 protein: ASSVGSGRVREQF

V gene: TRBV10-2
J gene: TRBJ2-7
clone size: -
CDR3 protein: ASSMDREVYEQY

V gene: TRBV6-5
J gene: TRBJ2-6
clone size: -
CDR3 protein: ASRALEEGANVLT

V gene: TRBV7-9
J gene: TRBJ2-3
clone size: -
CDR3 protein: ASSPPTGTSGGTDTQY

V gene: TRBV7-9
J gene: TRBJ2-7
clone size: -
CDR3 protein: ASSLAGQTYEQY

V gene: TRBV6-6
J gene: TRBJ1-4
clone size: -
CDR3 protein: ASSYQNEKLF

V gene: TRBV5-4
J gene: TRBJ1-1
clone size: -
CDR3 protein: ASSLATWGITEAF

V gene: TRBV5-4
J gene: TRBJ2-7
clone size: -
CDR3 protein: ASSLGLDNEQY

V gene: TRBV2
J gene: TRBJ2-3
clone size: many
CDR3 protein: ASSEEGGPTDTQY

V gene: TRBV5-1
J gene: TRBJ2-3
clone size: -
CDR3 protein: ASSLFVGVTQY

V gene: TRBV5-6
J gene: TRBJ1-1
clone size: -
CDR3 protein: ASSLGDLNTEAF

V gene: TRBV7-9
J gene: TRBJ1-4
clone size: -
CDR3 protein: ASSLLESGTNEKLF

V gene: TRBV6-6
J gene: TRBJ1-2
clone size: -
CDR3 protein: ASSPPRGLHYGYT

V gene: TRBV7-6
J gene: TRBJ1-1
clone size: -
CDR3 protein: ASSFWGAEAF

V gene: TRBV14
J gene: TRBJ2-3
clone size: -
CDR3 protein: ASSQGGPDTQY

V gene: TRBV7-9
J gene: TRBJ2-3
clone size: -
CDR3 protein: ASSLTWGTDHTDTQY

V gene: TRBV4-1
J gene: TRBJ1-4
clone size: -
CDR3 protein: ASSQDSRGGEKLF

V gene: TRBV12-5
J gene: TRBJ1-2
clone size: -
CDR3 protein: ASGTTGFYGYT

V gene: TRBV28
J gene: TRBJ2-5
clone size: -
CDR3 protein: ASSFIAGGLDETQY

V gene: TRBV30
J gene: TRBJ2-5
clone size: -
CDR3 protein: AWSLGNLETQY

V gene: TRBV29-1
J gene: TRBJ2-7
clone size: -
CDR3 protein: SVEAESSYEQY

V gene: TRBV7-9
J gene: TRBJ2-2
clone size: -
CDR3 protein: ASSLVSGRHTGELF